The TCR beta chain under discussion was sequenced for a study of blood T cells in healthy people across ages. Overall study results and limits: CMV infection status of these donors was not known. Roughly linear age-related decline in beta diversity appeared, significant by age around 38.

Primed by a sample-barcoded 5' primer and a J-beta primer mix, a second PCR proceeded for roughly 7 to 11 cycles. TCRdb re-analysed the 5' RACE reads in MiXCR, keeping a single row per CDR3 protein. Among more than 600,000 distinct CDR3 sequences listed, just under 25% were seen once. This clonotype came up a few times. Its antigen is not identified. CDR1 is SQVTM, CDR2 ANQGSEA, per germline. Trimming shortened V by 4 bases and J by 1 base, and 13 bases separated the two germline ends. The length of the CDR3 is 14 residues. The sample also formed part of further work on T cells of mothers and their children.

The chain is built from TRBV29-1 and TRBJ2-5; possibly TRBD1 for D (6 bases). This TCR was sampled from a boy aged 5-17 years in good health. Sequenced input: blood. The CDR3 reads CSVGIIGGQETQYF. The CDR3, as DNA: TGCAGCGTTGGGATCATAGGGGGCCAAGAGACCCAGTACTTC.